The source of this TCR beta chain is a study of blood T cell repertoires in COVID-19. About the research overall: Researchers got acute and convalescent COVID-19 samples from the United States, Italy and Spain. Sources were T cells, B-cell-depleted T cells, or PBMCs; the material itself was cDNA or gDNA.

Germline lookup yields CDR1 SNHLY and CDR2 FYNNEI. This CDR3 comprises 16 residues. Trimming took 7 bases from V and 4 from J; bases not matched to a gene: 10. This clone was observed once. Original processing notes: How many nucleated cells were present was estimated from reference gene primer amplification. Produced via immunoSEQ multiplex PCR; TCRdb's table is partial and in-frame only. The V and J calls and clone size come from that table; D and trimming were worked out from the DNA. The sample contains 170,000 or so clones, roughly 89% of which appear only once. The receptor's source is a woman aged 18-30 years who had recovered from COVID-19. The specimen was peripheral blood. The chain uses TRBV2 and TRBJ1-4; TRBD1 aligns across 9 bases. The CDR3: CASTPSRDRVNEKLFF. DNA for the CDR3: TGTGCCAGCACCCCGAGCCGGGACAGGGTTAATGAAAAACTGTTTTTT. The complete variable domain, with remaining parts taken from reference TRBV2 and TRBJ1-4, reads EPEVTQTPSHQVTQMGQEVILRCVPISNHLYFYWYRQILGQKVEFLVSFYNNEISEKSEIFDDQFSVERPDGSNFTLKIRSTKLEDSAMYFCASTPSRDRVNEKLFFGSGTQLSVL.